This T cell receptor (beta chain) derives from a study of blood T cell repertoires in COVID-19. For the study at large: Sites across the United States, Italy and Spain contributed samples from acute and convalescent COVID-19. From T cells, B-cell-depleted T cells, or PBMCs came the material, which was cDNA or gDNA.

The assay was immunoSEQ multiplex PCR, and TCRdb's table has in-frame clones only and misses some. The table records under 200,000 clones, 70% to 90% of them present only once. Trimming took 1 base from V and 3 from J; bases not matched to a gene: 2. CDR1 and CDR2 from the germline V gene are SGDLS and YYNGEE. The length of the CDR3 is 15 residues. This clonotype originated in a man aged 50-60 years with active or convalescent COVID-19. Input material: peripheral blood. The V call is TRBV9, the J call TRBJ2-1; 9 nucleotides align to TRBD2. CDR3 DNA: TGTGCCAGCAGCGTACGACTAGCGGACTACAATGAGCAGTTCTTC. This gives the protein CASSVRLADYNEQFF.